Below, 8 T cell receptor beta chains from the same sample are listed, as sequenced in a study of T cell repertoires in ileal Crohn's disease. Libraries were prepared by immunoSEQ multiplex PCR; TCRdb keeps only in-frame clonotypes and omits some of them. The sample holds 7,400 or so clones; roughly four fifths are singletons and the top ten take almost 7.5%. Time point of the sample: neoterminal ileum biopsy at postoperative endoscopy, about 6 months after surgery. Source material: ileal tissue. These receptors were collected from an adult with Crohn's disease.

The table lists this clone with a count of one. The V gene is TRBV5-6, the J gene TRBJ1-2; D may be TRBD1 (6 bases). Germline V gene data show CDR1 as SGHDT and CDR2 as YYEEEE. This CDR3 spans 14 amino acids. V was trimmed by 1 base and J by 8 bases, leaving 15 bases between them. CDR3 loop: CASSLRNRAEGYTF. The DNA of the CDR3 is TGTGCCAGCAGCTTGAGGAACAGGGCGGAGGGCTACACCTTC. The complete variable domain, with remaining parts taken from reference TRBV5-6 and TRBJ1-2, reads DAGVTQSPTHLIKTRGQQVTLRCSPKSGHDTVSWYQQALGQGPQFIFQYYEEEERQRGNFPDRFSGHQFPNYSSELNVNALLLGDSALYLCASSLRNRAEGYTFGSGTRLTVV.

This rearrangement joins TRBV4-2 to TRBJ2-5; D may be TRBD2 (7 bases). CDR1 LGHNA and CDR2 YNFKEQ come from the germline V gene. CDR3 size: 15 residues. Between the trimmed V and J ends, which lost 6 bases and 4 bases, there was a span of 18 bases. The DNA of the CDR3 is TGTGCCAGCAGTGAGAGAGGGGGGGGCGTAGAGACCCAGTACTTC. Residues: CASSERGGGVETQYF.

J is TRBJ1-3 and V is TRBV7-6, with D hard to call. The ends were cut back, 4 bases at V and 0 bases at J, with 13 bases in the middle. This CDR3 is built from 16 residues. The germline CDR1 and CDR2 sequences are SGHVS and FNYEAQ. The CDR3 sequence is CASSSRGAFSGNTIYF. CDR3 DNA sequence: TGTGCCAGCAGCTCGCGAGGTGCCTTCTCTGGAAACACCATATATTTT.

The chain is built from TRBV6-6 and TRBJ2-5, with TRBD1 matching 7 bases. Germline V CDR1 and CDR2: MNHNY, SVGAGI (reference sequence). The CDR3 loop spans 15 amino acids. The ends lost 5 bases at V and 4 bases at J; junction bases unmatched: 10. Here the CDR3 DNA reads TGTGCCAGCAGTCAGCGACAGGGTATACGAGAGACCCAGTACTTC. Protein: CASSQRQGIRETQYF.

A word on this clone: The sample has other DNA sequences that encode this CDR3 too. V is TRBV6-5 and J is TRBJ1-1; D possibly corresponds to TRBD1 (5 bases). V was clipped by 6 bases and J by 3 bases, with 11 bases between them. The CDR3 has 13 amino acids. From germline, CDR1 is MNHEY and CDR2 SVGAGI. The CDR3 coding sequence is TGTGCCAGCAGGGTTCAAGGGGACACTGAAGCTTTCTTT. Translated: CASRVQGDTEAFF.

The rearrangement links TRBV5-4 to TRBJ1-1; the D is unclear. Germline CDR1 SGHNT, CDR2 YYREEE (reference sequence). This CDR3 is 15 amino acids long. V lost 4 bases and J 3 bases, leaving 16 bases between the germline ends. CDR3 loop: CASSARGVADTEAFF. In nucleotides, the CDR3 is TGTGCCAGCAGCGCCCGAGGTGTGGCGGACACTGAAGCTTTCTTT.

The chain joins TRBV6-6 to TRBJ2-3; D is perhaps TRBD2 (6 bases). The germline V gene encodes CDR1 MNHNY and CDR2 SVGAGI (reference sequence). This CDR3 has 16 residues. The ends were cut back, 2 bases at V and 2 bases at J, with 14 bases in the middle. The CDR3 region has the DNA TGTGCCAGCAGTTACCATCTAGCGAGTATCACAGATACGCAGTATTTT. This gives the protein CASSYHLASITDTQYF.

The CDR3 DNA reads TGCGCCAGCAGCTTCTCACTCGGACAGACTGAAGCTTTCTTT. This sequence encodes CASSFSLGQTEAFF. J is TRBJ1-1 and V is TRBV5-1; tentative D call: TRBD1 (6 bases). Trimming shortened V by 2 bases and J by 5 bases, and 13 bases separated the two germline ends. The CDR3 is 14 residues long. Germline V gene lookup returns CDR1 SGHRS and CDR2 YFSETQ.